This T cell receptor (beta chain) was obtained from a study of CD8 T cells in Susac syndrome. Study results and limitations: The CD4+ T cell repertoires that were profiled in Susac syndrome showed no clonal expansion.

The trim removed 7 bases at V and 4 bases at J, leaving 3 bases unmatched. This CDR3 contains 14 residues. Through negative isolation, CD4+ and CD8+ T cells were obtained, while TEMRA cells were enriched using FACS. Regarding this clonotype: Its antigen is not known.

RNA totalling roughly 0.45 to 1 ug underwent reverse transcription with random hexamers. TCRdb re-derived calls from the immunoSEQ multiplex PCR reads in MiXCR, one entry per CDR3 protein. This sample has around 110,000 distinct CDR3 sequences, with under 96% found just once. The chain uses TRBV12-3 or TRBV12-4 and TRBJ2-1; 11 bases align to TRBD2. Sequences were obtained from CD4+ T cells from PBMCs. This receptor was taken from a human donor with Susac syndrome. The CDR3 DNA is TGTGCCAGCACCAGACTAGCGGGGTACAATGAGCAGTTCTTC. Its translation is CASTRLAGYNEQFF.